Described below is a single T cell receptor (beta chain) sequence and its context. Antigen unknown. To make TCR beta libraries, researchers used iRepertoire HTBI primers and Arm-PCR of CDR3 regions. TCRdb used MiXCR to reprocess the multiplex PCR reads, holding one entry per CDR3 protein. The sample includes around 460,000 distinct CDR3 sequences, under 25% seen only once; the top ten take 6.5% to 9%. With V trimmed by 2 bases and J by 4 bases, 8 bases remained unmatched. There are 17 residues in the CDR3. Germline V gene data show CDR1 as MGHRA and CDR2 as YSYEKL. This sample was taken from a study of regulatory T cells in long-lasting Graves disease. Study-level results: Persistent Graves' patients showed less TCR diversity than newly diagnosed ones. Persistent disease samples used TRBV28, TRBJ1-2 and TRBJ2-5 preferentially.

Time point of the sample: persistent/refractory GD, antithyroid drugs over 5 years with positive TRAb. PBMCs provided the RNA from which the TCR library was made. As a group, patients came from one endocrinology department in Xi'an, China. The TCR was taken from a female donor with Graves disease. The V call is TRBV4-1, the J call TRBJ2-5; 12 nucleotides match TRBD2. The sequenced sample was peripheral blood mononuclear cells (PBMCs), obtained when the disease was refractory, from a patient treated with antithyroid drugs. The CDR3 sequence is CASSQISRLAGVETQYF. The CDR3 region has the DNA TGCGCCAGCAGCCAAATATCAAGACTAGCGGGAGTAGAGACCCAGTACTTC.